These 23 T cell receptor beta chains share one sample of origin, sequenced in a study of blood T cells in healthy people across ages. A second about 6 to 11 cycle PCR used barcoded and J-beta primers. One entry per CDR3 protein, called by TCRdb with MiXCR from the 5' RACE reads. Here the sample spans roughly 800,000 distinct CDR3 sequences, roughly 60% being singletons. The material sequenced was blood. These receptors were taken from a man aged 30 to 45 in good health.

For this clonotype: This sequence may be a read error, since a much larger clone differs from it by one base. The chain is built from TRBV25-1 and TRBJ2-7; TRBD2 agrees at 12 bases. Germline loops: CDR1 MGHDK, CDR2 SYGVNS. This CDR3 is 15 amino acids long. The V gene end was trimmed by 3 bases and the J gene end by 7 bases; junction bases not matched to a gene: 7. This CDR3 is CASSDPLAGGSEQYF. In DNA form, the CDR3 reads TGTGCCAGCAGTGACCCCCTAGCGGGGGGGTCGGAGCAGTACTTC.

The J gene is TRBJ1-1, the V gene TRBV7-3; unclear D gene. Trimming shortened V by 4 bases and J by 1 base, and 7 bases separated the two germline ends. CDR1 SGHTA and CDR2 FQGTGA come from the germline V gene. This CDR3 contains 13 residues. The CDR3 DNA is TGTGCCAGCAGCTCCCAAGCGAACACTGAAGCTTTCTTT. Residues: CASSSQANTEAFF.

This clonotype came up once. This chain uses TRBV20-1 with TRBJ2-1; 10 bases agree with TRBD2. V lost 5 bases, J lost 4 bases, and 5 bases stayed unmatched. Germline V lookup: CDR1 DFQATT, CDR2 SNEGSKA (reference sequence). The length of the CDR3 is 14 residues. The CDR3 loop reads CSARSGRAYNEQFF. Written as DNA, the CDR3 is TGCAGTGCTCGAAGCGGGAGGGCATACAATGAGCAGTTCTTC.

V gene TRBV27 combines with J gene TRBJ2-7, with D hard to call. The CDR3 consists of 13 residues. Germline V gene lookup returns CDR1 MNHEY and CDR2 SMNVEV (reference sequence). The V end lost 4 bases, the J end lost 0 bases, and 7 bases lay between the germline ends. In nucleotides, the CDR3 is TGTGCCAGCAGTTCAAAATTCTCCTACGAGCAGTACTTC. This codes for CASSSKFSYEQYF.

The gene calls are TRBV11-1 and TRBJ2-7; 7 nucleotides align to TRBD1. The closer fit of TRBJ2-5 to the DNA end suggests the J call may be wrong. This CDR3 spans 14 amino acids. Germline V gene sequence: CDR1 SGHAT, CDR2 FQDESV (reference sequence). The CDR3 DNA sequence: TGTGCCAGCAGCTTGGCAGGGGGATATGGGACCCAGTACTTC. Protein sequence: CASSLAGGYGTQYF.

In this sample, this clonotype turned up a few times. This CDR3 is CSARTGRDNQPQHF. The CDR3, as DNA: TGCAGTGCCAGGACAGGAAGGGACAATCAGCCCCAGCATTTT. The J gene is TRBJ1-5, the V gene TRBV20-1; TRBD1 matches 7 bases. Germline V gives CDR1 DFQATT, CDR2 SNEGSKA (reference sequence). The trim removed 6 bases at V and 3 bases at J, leaving 8 bases unmatched. The CDR3 has 14 residues.

The chain employs TRBV28 and TRBJ2-1; D remains unclear. The CDR3 is made up of 14 amino acids. The V end was cut by 3 bases, the J end by 8 bases, with 14 bases between. The germline V gene has CDR1 MDHEN and CDR2 SYDVKM. The CDR3 sequence: CASSFGHEHDEQFF. For the CDR3, the DNA is TGTGCCAGCAGTTTTGGGCATGAACACGATGAGCAGTTCTTC.

This clonotype has more than one count but fewer than ten. The rearrangement links TRBV4-2 to TRBJ2-1, with 10 bases that match TRBD2. CDR1 and CDR2 (germline): LGHNA, YNFKEQ. Trimming cost V 1 base and J 4 bases; bases outside gene matches: 7. This CDR3 has 17 amino acids. CDR3 DNA: TGTGCCAGCAGCCAAGGTCCCAGCGGGGGGGGGTACAATGAGCAGTTCTTC. Encoded protein: CASSQGPSGGGYNEQFF.

J is TRBJ2-4 and V is TRBV6-1, with 7 bases aligning to TRBD1. The tail of the sequence fits TRBJ2-5 better, so the J call may be wrong. Germline V gene sequence: CDR1 MNHNS, CDR2 SASEGT. CDR3 length equals 15 residues. This chain's CDR3 is CASNLIRDSRQTQYF. The CDR3 DNA sequence: TGTGCCAGCAATCTTATCCGGGACAGCCGACAGACCCAGTACTTC.

This clonotype occurred many times. The chain couples TRBV18 to TRBJ2-5; TRBD1 is a possible D gene (5 bases). The CDR3 extends over 13 amino acids. Germline CDR1 KGHSH, CDR2 LQKENI. Trimming took 8 bases from V and 2 from J, leaving 12 bases between them. CDR3 DNA sequence: TGTGCCAGCAGTCCAGACAGTCAAGAGACCCAGTACTTC. It yields the protein CASSPDSQETQYF.

The rearrangement joins TRBV7-2 to TRBJ2-1; D is undetermined. Germline-derived CDR1 and CDR2 are SGHTA and FQGNSA. This CDR3 is built from 14 residues. V was clipped by 5 bases and J by 4 bases, with 12 bases between them. The CDR3 here is CASSPGYGYNEQFF. In nucleotides, the CDR3 is TGTGCCAGCAGCCCCGGGTATGGATACAATGAGCAGTTCTTC.

The chain is built from TRBV12-3 or TRBV12-4 and TRBJ2-5, with D perhaps assigned TRBD1 or TRBD2 (6 bases each). V shed 7 bases and J shed 4 bases, with 13 bases lying between them. The length of the CDR3 is 13 residues. CDR3 nucleotides: TGTGCCAGCACCGACAGGCGGGGAGAGACCCAGTACTTC. Its translation: CASTDRRGETQYF.

This clonotype was observed a few times. The rearrangement uses TRBV27 and TRBJ1-1; 7 positions match TRBD1. This CDR3 has 13 amino acids. With 4 bases clipped from V and 7 bases from J, the junction kept 6 bases outside the gene matches. Germline V gene sequence: CDR1 MNHEY, CDR2 SMNVEV (reference sequence). CDR3 protein: CASSSRDSYEAFF. The CDR3 DNA sequence: TGTGCCAGCAGTTCAAGGGACAGTTATGAAGCTTTCTTT.

The chain carries TRBV20-1 and TRBJ2-4; 9 bases map to TRBD1. With the DNA end fitting TRBJ2-7 better, the J assignment may be wrong. CDR1 is DFQATT and CDR2 is SNEGSKA in the germline V gene (reference sequence). The CDR3 totals 13 residues. The CDR3 DNA follows: TGCAGTGCTGGGGGACAGGGTTCCAACGAGCAGTACTTC. Translated: CSAGGQGSNEQYF.

CDR3 nucleotides: TGCGCCAGCAGCCAAGACACCTACTATGGCTACACCTTC. Amino acid sequence: CASSQDTYYGYTF. This chain connects TRBV4-3 to TRBJ1-2, with D uncertain. Germline CDR1 is LGHNA and CDR2 is YSLEER. The V end was cut by 0 bases, the J end by 3 bases, with 5 bases between. The CDR3 consists of 13 residues.

The chain recombines TRBV6-5 with TRBJ1-4; D not certain. Germline values: CDR1 MNHEY, CDR2 SVGAGI. The CDR3 loop spans 10 amino acids. V was shortened by 4 bases and J by 10 bases, with 4 bases between the two germline ends. This chain's CDR3 is CASSWGKLFF. The CDR3 bases are TGTGCCAGCAGTTGGGGAAAACTGTTTTTT.

This clonotype was seen more than once but under ten times. The V gene is TRBV5-1, the J gene TRBJ2-5; D remains ambiguous. Trimming shortened V by 0 bases and J by 4 bases, and 10 bases separated the two germline ends. The CDR3 length is 14 residues. The germline CDR1 and CDR2 sequences are SGHRS and YFSETQ. The CDR3 nucleotides are TGCGCCAGCAGCTTGGGGCCTATTTTAGAGACCCAGTACTTC. The encoded protein is CASSLGPILETQYF.

This clonotype was found a few times. CDR3 in amino acids: CASSFQGTPYEQYF. CDR3 nucleotide sequence: TGTGCCAGCAGTTTCCAAGGGACTCCCTACGAGCAGTACTTC. This sequence joins TRBV6-5 and TRBJ2-7, with a weak D call TRBD2 (6 bases). The germline V gene has CDR1 MNHEY and CDR2 SVGAGI. CDR3 length: 14 residues. V lost 4 bases to trimming and J lost 2 bases, with 12 bases between them.

This clonotype was seen a few times. The V call is TRBV20-1, the J call TRBJ1-2; 9 bases map to TRBD1. Unmatched junction bases numbered 4, after V lost 1 base and J lost 13 bases. Germline CDR1 is DFQATT and CDR2 is SNEGSKA (reference sequence). The CDR3 runs to 11 residues. The CDR3 here is CSARGTGERTF. The CDR3 DNA is TGCAGTGCTAGAGGGACAGGGGAACGCACCTTC.

The CDR3 reads CAISEYGGYGYTF. In nucleotides, the CDR3 is TGTGCCATCAGTGAGTATGGAGGCTATGGCTACACCTTC. The chain joins TRBV10-3 to TRBJ1-2; unclear D gene. The germline V gene has CDR1 ENHRY and CDR2 SYGVKD. This CDR3 region has 13 residues. V was trimmed by 1 base and J by 4 bases, leaving 7 bases between them.

CDR3 DNA: TGTGCCTGGAGTGAAATGGCCGAGCAGTTCTTC. Residues: CAWSEMAEQFF. This chain uses TRBV30 with TRBJ2-1; D gene uncertain. The CDR3 extends over 11 amino acids. V shed 1 base and J shed 10 bases, with 8 bases lying between them. Germline loops: CDR1 GTSNPN, CDR2 SVGIG (reference sequence). Full variable domain (rest looked up from reference TRBV30 and TRBJ2-1): SQTIHQWPATLVQPVGSPLSLECTVEGTSNPNLYWYRQAAGRGLQLLFYSVGIGQISSEVPQNLSASRPQDRQFILSSKKLLLSDSGFYLCAWSEMAEQFFGPGTRLTVL.

V is TRBV27 and J is TRBJ1-5; D unclear. There are 14 residues in the CDR3. The V and J ends lost 3 bases and 2 bases respectively, with 8 bases between them. Per germline, CDR1 MNHEY and CDR2 SMNVEV (reference sequence). In DNA form, the CDR3 reads TGTGCCAGCAGTTTCCAGGTGGGCAATCAGCCCCAGCATTTT. Translating it yields CASSFQVGNQPQHF.

The chain recombines TRBV7-7 with TRBJ1-1; 7 nucleotides align to TRBD1. V shed 1 base, J shed 4 bases, and the junction held 12 bases outside the gene matches. This CDR3 has 17 amino acids. Germline V gene data show CDR1 as SSHAT and CDR2 as FNYEAQ (reference sequence). CDR3 sequence (DNA): TGTGCCAGCAGCTTAGACTCTTGGACAGGACATTCCACTGAAGCTTTCTTT. Protein sequence: CASSLDSWTGHSTEAFF.